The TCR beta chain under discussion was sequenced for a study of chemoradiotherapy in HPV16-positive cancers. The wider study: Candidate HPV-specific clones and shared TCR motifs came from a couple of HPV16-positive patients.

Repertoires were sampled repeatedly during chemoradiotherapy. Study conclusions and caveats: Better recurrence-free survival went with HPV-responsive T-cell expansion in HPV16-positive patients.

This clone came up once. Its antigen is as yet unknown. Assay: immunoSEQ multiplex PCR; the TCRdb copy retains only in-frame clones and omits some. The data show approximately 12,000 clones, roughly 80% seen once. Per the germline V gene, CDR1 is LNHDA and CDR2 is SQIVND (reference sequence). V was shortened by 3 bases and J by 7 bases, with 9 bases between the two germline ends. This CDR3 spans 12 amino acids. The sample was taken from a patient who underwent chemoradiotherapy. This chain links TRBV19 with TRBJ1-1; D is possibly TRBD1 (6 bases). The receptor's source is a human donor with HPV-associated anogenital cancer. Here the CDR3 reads CASSIGGGEAFF. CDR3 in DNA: TGTGCCAGTAGTATCGGGGGCGGTGAAGCTTTCTTT.